This is a list of T cell receptor beta chains from one sample in a study of T cell repertoires in cytomegalovirus infection. Via MiXCR, TCRdb re-called the reads, giving one row per CDR3 protein. The sample consists of under 250,000 distinct CDR3 sequences, roughly 6.5% of them appearing once. The sample comprised PBMCs. Every receptor here comes from a human donor in good health (CMV status not recorded). Some clones in this sample may be carry-over from other donors' samples. Each CDR3 is given with its conserved first and last residue. A D gene is named only where the DNA matches it firmly. The size entry is marked missing in some rows and otherwise reads once, few, many or a size class.

D | J | size | length | V | CDR3 | DNA
. | TRBJ1-1 | medium-sized | 15 | TRBV7-2 | CASSFSPGVDTEAFF | TGTGCCAGCAGCTTCTCCCCAGGGGTGGACACTGAAGCTTTCTTT
TRBD2 | TRBJ2-4 | many | 16 | TRBV7-2 | CASSLKGGGGLNIQYF | TGTGCCAGCAGCTTAAAGGGCGGCGGGGGGCTAAACATTCAGTACTTC
. | TRBJ1-5 | many | 14 | TRBV6-2/TRBV6-3 | CASSKRRGNQPQHF | TGTGCCAGCAGCAAACGGAGGGGCAATCAGCCCCAGCATTTT
. | TRBJ2-1 | many | 12 | TRBV28 | CASSLLHNEQFF | TGTGCCAGCAGTTTACTCCATAATGAGCAGTTCTTC
. | TRBJ1-2 | many | 14 | TRBV7-9 | CASSYGGTVNGYTF | TGTGCCAGCAGCTATGGCGGGACTGTCAATGGCTACACCTTC
TRBD2 | TRBJ2-7 | many | 14 | TRBV12-3/TRBV12-4 | CASSPSGGPYEQYF | TGTGCCAGCAGTCCTAGCGGGGGTCCCTACGAGCAGTACTTC
. | TRBJ2-7 | many | 14 | TRBV12-3/TRBV12-4 | CASSSGTYSYEQYF | TGTGCCAGCAGTTCCGGGACATATTCCTACGAGCAGTACTTC
. | TRBJ2-3 | . | 14 | TRBV5-1 | CASSRSRDTDTQYF | TGCGCCAGCAGCCGGAGCAGGGATACAGATACGCAGTATTTT
. | TRBJ1-1 | . | 13 | TRBV5-1 | CASSEQPPTEAFF | TGCGCCAGCAGCGAACAGCCACCCACTGAAGCTTTCTTT
. | TRBJ2-2 | many | 12 | TRBV2 | CASSEGTGELFF | TGTGCCAGCAGTGAAGGCACCGGGGAGCTGTTTTTT
TRBD2 | TRBJ2-2 | many | 16 | TRBV10-2 | CASSALAGGSTGELFF | TGCGCCAGCAGTGCCCTAGCGGGGGGCAGCACCGGGGAGCTGTTTTTT
. | TRBJ2-3 | many | 15 | TRBV6-2/TRBV6-3 | CASSPAGARADTQYF | TGTGCCAGCAGTCCCGCGGGGGCGAGGGCAGATACGCAGTATTTT
TRBD1 | TRBJ2-3 | many | 16 | TRBV4-2 | CASSQEGQGSTDTQYF | TGTGCCAGCAGCCAAGAGGGACAGGGAAGCACAGATACGCAGTATTTT
TRBD1 | TRBJ1-2 | . | 15 | TRBV28 | CASSLSDRVIYGYTF | TGTGCCAGCAGTTTATCCGACAGGGTTATCTATGGCTACACCTTC